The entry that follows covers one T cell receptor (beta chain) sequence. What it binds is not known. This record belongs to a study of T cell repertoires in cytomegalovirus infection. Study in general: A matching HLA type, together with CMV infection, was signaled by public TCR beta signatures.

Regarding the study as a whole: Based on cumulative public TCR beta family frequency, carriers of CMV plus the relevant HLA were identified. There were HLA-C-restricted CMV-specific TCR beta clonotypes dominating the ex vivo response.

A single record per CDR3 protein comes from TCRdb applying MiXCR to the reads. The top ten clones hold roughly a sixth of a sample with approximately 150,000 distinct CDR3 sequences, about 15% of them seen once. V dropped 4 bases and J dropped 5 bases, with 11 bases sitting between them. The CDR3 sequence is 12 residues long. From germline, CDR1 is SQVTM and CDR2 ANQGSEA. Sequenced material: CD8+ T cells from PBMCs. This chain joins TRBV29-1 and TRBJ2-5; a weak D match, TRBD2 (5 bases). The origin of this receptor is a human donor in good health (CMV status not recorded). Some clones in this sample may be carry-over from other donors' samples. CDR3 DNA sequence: TGCAGCGTTGGGCGAGAGGGTGAGACCCAGTACTTC. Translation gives CSVGREGETQYF.